Following are 16 T cell receptor beta chains from one sample sequenced in a study of early T cells in non-severe SARS-CoV-2 infection. TCRdb re-derived calls from the 5' RACE reads in MiXCR, one entry per CDR3 protein. Of roughly 25,000 distinct CDR3 sequences in the sample, approximately 3.9% were seen once. Sequences were obtained from whole blood. All receptors derive from an adult who was a healthcare worker with PCR-confirmed SARS-CoV-2 infection or an uninfected control (not recorded which).

This clonotype has just a few counts. The gene calls are TRBV9 and TRBJ2-1, with 8 bases lining up with TRBD2. The CDR3 length is 14 residues. V lost 3 bases and J lost 4; bases outside the gene matches: 3. From germline, CDR1 is SGDLS and CDR2 YYNGEE. The CDR3 loop reads CASSALADYNEQFF. The CDR3 nucleotides are TGTGCCAGCAGCGCACTAGCGGATTACAATGAGCAGTTCTTC.

This clonotype was found many times. In nucleotides, the CDR3 is TGTGCCAGCAGTTCCTCTTCGGGGGAGCAGTACTTC. It translates to CASSSSSGEQYF. The V call is TRBV27, the J call TRBJ2-7, with D maybe TRBD2 (5 bases). The CDR3 length is 12 residues. V gave up 4 bases and J gave up 7 bases, with 11 bases separating them. Germline CDR1 is MNHEY and CDR2 is SMNVEV (reference sequence).

This clonotype has ten or more counts. The rearrangement links TRBV4-1 to TRBJ1-1; TRBD1 matches 7 bases. The CDR3 is made up of 14 amino acids. Germline V gives CDR1 MGHRA, CDR2 YSYEKL. The trim removed 3 bases at V and 7 bases at J, leaving 8 bases unmatched. For the CDR3, the DNA is TGCGCCAGCAGCCAGCGACAGGGCTTGGGTGAAGCTTTCTTT. Translation: CASSQRQGLGEAFF.

The table lists this clonotype with many counts. The chain links TRBV5-1 to TRBJ2-5; 7 bases agree with TRBD2. The CDR3 spans 16 residues. Germline lookup yields CDR1 SGHRS and CDR2 YFSETQ. With 0 bases clipped from V and 2 bases from J, the junction kept 7 bases outside the gene matches. CDR3 protein: CASSLGGSAKQETQYF. The CDR3 coding sequence is TGCGCCAGCAGCTTGGGCGGGAGTGCGAAACAAGAGACCCAGTACTTC.

This clonotype was seen many times. The V and J genes are TRBV2 and TRBJ2-1; 9 bases align to TRBD2. The CDR3 totals 12 residues. CDR1 is SNHLY, CDR2 FYNNEI, per germline. V lost 5 bases to trimming and J lost 14 bases; unmatched junction nucleotides: 7. CDR3: CASSPTSGREFF. In nucleotides, the CDR3 is TGTGCCAGCAGTCCTACTAGCGGGCGGGAGTTCTTC. Full variable domain (outside the CDR3, taken from reference TRBV2 and TRBJ2-1): EPEVTQTPSHQVTQMGQEVILRCVPISNHLYFYWYRQILGQKVEFLVSFYNNEISEKSEIFDDQFSVERPDGSNFTLKIRSTKLEDSAMYFCASSPTSGREFFGPGTRLTVL.

This clonotype came up many times. V gene TRBV7-6 combines with J gene TRBJ2-7, with 7 nucleotides matching TRBD2. The CDR3 sequence is 14 residues long. In germline, CDR1 is SGHVS, CDR2 FNYEAQ. Trimming cost V 5 bases and J 0 bases; bases outside gene matches: 4. CDR3 loop: CASSQRDYSYEQYF. CDR3 coding DNA: TGTGCCAGCAGCCAACGGGACTACTCCTACGAGCAGTACTTC.

Only a few counts were recorded for this clonotype. The gene calls are TRBV5-4 and TRBJ2-2; D uncertain. The V and J ends lost 2 bases and 8 bases respectively, with 10 bases between them. The CDR3 length is 13 residues. Germline CDR1 and CDR2: SGHNT and YYREEE (reference sequence). The CDR3 DNA is TGTGCCAGCAGCTTAACTGGCAGGGGGGAGCTGTTTTTT. The encoded protein is CASSLTGRGELFF.

The genes are TRBV7-2 and TRBJ2-3; no clear D gene. V lost 8 bases and J 2 bases, leaving 5 bases between the germline ends. The CDR3 spans 11 residues. From germline, CDR1 is SGHTA and CDR2 FQGNSA. CDR3 coding DNA: TGTGCCAGCGGTTCCACAGATACGCAGTATTTT. Amino acid sequence: CASGSTDTQYF.

The sample holds a few counts of this clonotype. The gene calls are TRBV30 and TRBJ2-7; D might be TRBD2 (6 bases). This CDR3 contains 13 residues. V was trimmed by 4 bases and J by 1 base, leaving 11 bases between them. Germline-derived CDR1 and CDR2 are GTSNPN and SVGIG (reference sequence). The CDR3 DNA is TGTGCCTGGACTCTAGCGTATTCCTACGAGCAGTACTTC. Translated: CAWTLAYSYEQYF.

This clonotype was counted many times. V usage is TRBV10-3 and J usage is TRBJ2-7; TRBD2 is a possible D gene (5 bases). Germline values: CDR1 ENHRY, CDR2 SYGVKD. V was clipped by 0 bases and J by 0 bases, with 9 bases between them. The CDR3 has 15 amino acids. The CDR3 DNA sequence: TGTGCCATCAGTGAGTCCGGGGAATACTCCTACGAGCAGTACTTC. This translates into CAISESGEYSYEQYF.

This clonotype was observed at least ten times. The genes are TRBV7-3 and TRBJ2-2, with D unclear. V gave up 6 bases and J gave up 2 bases, with 4 bases separating them. CDR3 size: 12 residues. Germline CDR1 and CDR2: SGHTA and FQGTGA. CDR3 region: CASRLNTGELFF. CDR3 DNA: TGTGCCAGCAGACTTAACACCGGGGAGCTGTTTTTT.

This clonotype was found many times. The chain combines TRBV7-7 with TRBJ2-3; D is perhaps TRBD2 (5 bases). Between the trimmed V and J ends, which lost 2 bases and 4 bases, there was a span of 10 bases. Germline V gives CDR1 SSHAT, CDR2 FNYEAQ (reference sequence). This CDR3 spans 14 amino acids. The CDR3 sequence: CASSLSGYSDTQYF. The CDR3 nucleotides are TGTGCCAGCAGCTTATCGGGGTACTCAGATACGCAGTATTTT.

The chain employs TRBV7-9 and TRBJ2-3, with 11 bases that match TRBD2. The germline V gene encodes CDR1 SEHNR and CDR2 FQNEAQ (reference sequence). The CDR3 has 19 amino acids. The ends lost 4 bases at V and 3 bases at J; junction bases unmatched: 15. Here the CDR3 reads CASSSSPSTSGRKTDTQYF. DNA of the CDR3: TGTGCCAGCAGCTCCAGTCCGTCTACTAGCGGGAGAAAGACAGATACGCAGTATTTT.

The gene calls are TRBV20-1 and TRBJ2-5, with D tentatively TRBD1 or TRBD2 (6 bases each). Trimming left V 8 bases short and J 3 bases short, with 16 bases between. The CDR3 totals 13 residues. Germline V gives CDR1 DFQATT, CDR2 SNEGSKA (reference sequence). CDR3 in amino acids: CSPTWGAEETQYF. In nucleotides, the CDR3 is TGCAGTCCGACGTGGGGGGCGGAAGAGACCCAGTACTTC.

About this clonotype: A junction end diverges from the germline sequence, so it may reflect a read error. The chain has TRBV12-3 or TRBV12-4 and TRBJ1-2; the match to TRBD1 covers 7 bases. The CDR3 length is 14 residues. CDR3 in amino acids: CTSSLTGTNYGYTF. In DNA, the CDR3 is TGTACCAGCAGTTTGACAGGGACTAACTATGGCTACACCTTC.

This clonotype was seen at least ten times. The chain links TRBV28 to TRBJ1-5; D call uncertain. Looked up from germline, CDR1 is MDHEN and CDR2 is SYDVKM. Trimming stripped 7 bases from V and 2 bases from J, with 24 bases between. CDR3 length: 18 amino acids. CDR3 sequence (DNA): TGTGCCAGCACCCCAGCGGGCGTTATAATGGATGGCAATCAGCCCCAGCATTTT. This translates into CASTPAGVIMDGNQPQHF.